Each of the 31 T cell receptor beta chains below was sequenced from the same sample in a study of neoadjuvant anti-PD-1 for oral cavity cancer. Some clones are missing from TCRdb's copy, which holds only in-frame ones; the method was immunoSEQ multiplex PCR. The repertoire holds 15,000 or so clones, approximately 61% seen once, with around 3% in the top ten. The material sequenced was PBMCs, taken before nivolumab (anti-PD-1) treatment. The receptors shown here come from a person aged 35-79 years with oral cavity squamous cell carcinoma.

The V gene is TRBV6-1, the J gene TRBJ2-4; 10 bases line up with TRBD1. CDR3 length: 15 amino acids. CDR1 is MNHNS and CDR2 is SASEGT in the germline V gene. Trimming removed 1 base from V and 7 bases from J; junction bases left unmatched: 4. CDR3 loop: CASSEGGQGRNIQYF. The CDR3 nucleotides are TGTGCCAGCAGTGAAGGGGGACAGGGGCGGAACATTCAGTACTTC.

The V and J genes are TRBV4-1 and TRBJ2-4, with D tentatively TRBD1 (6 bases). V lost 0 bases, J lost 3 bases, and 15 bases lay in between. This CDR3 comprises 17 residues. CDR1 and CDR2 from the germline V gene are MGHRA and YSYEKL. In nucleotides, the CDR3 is TGCGCCAGCAGCCAAGAATCGTCGGGGACATTCAAAAACATTCAGTACTTC. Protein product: CASSQESSGTFKNIQYF.

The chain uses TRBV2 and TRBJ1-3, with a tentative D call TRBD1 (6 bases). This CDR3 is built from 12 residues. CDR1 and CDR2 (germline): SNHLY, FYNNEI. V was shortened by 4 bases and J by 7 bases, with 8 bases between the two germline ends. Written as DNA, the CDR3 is TGTGCCAGCAGTGGGCAGGGGAACACCATATATTTT. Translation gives CASSGQGNTIYF.

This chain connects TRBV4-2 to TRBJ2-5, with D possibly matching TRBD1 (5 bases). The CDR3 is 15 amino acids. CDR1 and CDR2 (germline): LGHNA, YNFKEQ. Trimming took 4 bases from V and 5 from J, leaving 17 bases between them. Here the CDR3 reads CASSPDQLGRETQYF. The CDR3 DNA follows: TGTGCCAGCAGCCCTGACCAACTGGGGCGGGAGACCCAGTACTTC.

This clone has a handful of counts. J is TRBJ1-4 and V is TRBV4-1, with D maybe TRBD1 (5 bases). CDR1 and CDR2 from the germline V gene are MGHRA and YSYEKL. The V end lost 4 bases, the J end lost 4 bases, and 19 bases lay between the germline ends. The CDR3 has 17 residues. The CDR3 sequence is CASSPGRGERGNEKLFF. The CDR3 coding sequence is TGCGCCAGCAGCCCAGGACGAGGGGAACGGGGTAATGAAAAACTGTTTTTT.

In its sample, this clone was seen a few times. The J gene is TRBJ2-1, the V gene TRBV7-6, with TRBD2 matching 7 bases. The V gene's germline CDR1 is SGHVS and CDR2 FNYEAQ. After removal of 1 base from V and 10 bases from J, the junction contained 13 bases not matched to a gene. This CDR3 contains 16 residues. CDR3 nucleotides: TGTGCCAGCAGCTTAGGACTGCGGGAGAGAGGAGGCGAGCAGTTCTTC. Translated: CASSLGLRERGGEQFF. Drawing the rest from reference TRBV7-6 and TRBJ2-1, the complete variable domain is GAGVSQSPRYKVTKRGQDVALRCDPISGHVSLYWYRQALGQGPEFLTYFNYEAQQDKSGLPNDRFSAERPEGSISTLTIQRTEQRDSAMYRCASSLGLRERGGEQFFGPGTRLTVL.

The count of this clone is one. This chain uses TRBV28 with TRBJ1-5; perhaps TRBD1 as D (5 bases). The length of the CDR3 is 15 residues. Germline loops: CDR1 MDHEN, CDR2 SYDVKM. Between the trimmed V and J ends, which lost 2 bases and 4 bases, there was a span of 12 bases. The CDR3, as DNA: TGTGCCAGCAGTTTAGCCATGGGGGGGAATCAGCCCCAGCATTTT. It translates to CASSLAMGGNQPQHF.

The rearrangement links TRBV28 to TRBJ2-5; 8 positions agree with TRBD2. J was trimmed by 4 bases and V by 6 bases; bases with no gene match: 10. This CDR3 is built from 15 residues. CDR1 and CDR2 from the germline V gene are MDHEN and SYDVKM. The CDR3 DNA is TGTGCCAGCAGACCTACTAGCGGTTCGGTAGAGACCCAGTACTTC. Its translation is CASRPTSGSVETQYF.

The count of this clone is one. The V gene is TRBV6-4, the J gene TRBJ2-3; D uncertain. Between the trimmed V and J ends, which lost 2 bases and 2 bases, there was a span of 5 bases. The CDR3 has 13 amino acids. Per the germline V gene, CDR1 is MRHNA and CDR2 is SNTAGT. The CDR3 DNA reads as TGTGCCAGCAGTGACGGGGTCACAGATACGCAGTATTTT. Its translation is CASSDGVTDTQYF.

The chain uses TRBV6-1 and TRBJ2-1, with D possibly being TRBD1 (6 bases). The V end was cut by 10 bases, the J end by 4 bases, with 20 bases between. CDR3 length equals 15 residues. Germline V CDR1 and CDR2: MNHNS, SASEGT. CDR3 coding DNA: TGTGCCACCGATCTCGGACAGCTCTCTTACAATGAGCAGTTCTTC. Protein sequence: CATDLGQLSYNEQFF.

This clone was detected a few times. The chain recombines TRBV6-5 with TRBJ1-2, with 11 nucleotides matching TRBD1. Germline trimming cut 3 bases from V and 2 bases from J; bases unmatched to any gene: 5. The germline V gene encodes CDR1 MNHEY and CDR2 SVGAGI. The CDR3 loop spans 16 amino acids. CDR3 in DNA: TGTGCCAGCAGTTATAGTCGGACAGGGGGCAACTATGGCTACACCTTC. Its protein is CASSYSRTGGNYGYTF.

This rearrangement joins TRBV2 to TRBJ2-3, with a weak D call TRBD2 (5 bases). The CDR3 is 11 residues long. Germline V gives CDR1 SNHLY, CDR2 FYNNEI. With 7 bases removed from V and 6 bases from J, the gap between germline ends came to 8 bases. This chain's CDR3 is CASTGMDTQYF. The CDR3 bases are TGTGCCAGCACGGGGATGGATACGCAGTATTTT.

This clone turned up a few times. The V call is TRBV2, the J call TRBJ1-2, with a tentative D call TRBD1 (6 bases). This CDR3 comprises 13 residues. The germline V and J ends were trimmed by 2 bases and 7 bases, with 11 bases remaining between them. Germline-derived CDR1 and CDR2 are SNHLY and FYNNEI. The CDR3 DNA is TGTGCCAGCAGTGAATTGCAGGGGAGTGGCTACACCTTC. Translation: CASSELQGSGYTF.

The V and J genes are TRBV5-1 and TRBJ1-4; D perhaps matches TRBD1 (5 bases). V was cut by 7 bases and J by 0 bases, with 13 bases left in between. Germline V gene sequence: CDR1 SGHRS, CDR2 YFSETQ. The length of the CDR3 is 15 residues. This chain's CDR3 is CASRPGGATNEKLFF. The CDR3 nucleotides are TGCGCCAGCCGCCCCGGAGGGGCAACTAATGAAAAACTGTTTTTT.

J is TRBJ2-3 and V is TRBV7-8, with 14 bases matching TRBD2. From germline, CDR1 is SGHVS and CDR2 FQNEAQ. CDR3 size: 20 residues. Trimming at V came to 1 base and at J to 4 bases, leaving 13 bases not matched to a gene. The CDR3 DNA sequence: TGTGCCAGCAGCTTAGAGGTCATGTGGGGACTAGCGGGAGTTTCAGATACGCAGTATTTT. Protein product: CASSLEVMWGLAGVSDTQYF. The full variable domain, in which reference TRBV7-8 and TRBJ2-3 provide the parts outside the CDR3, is GAGVSQSPRYKVAKRGQDVALRCDPISGHVSLFWYQQALGQGPEFLTYFQNEAQLDKSGLPSDRFFAERPEGSVSTLKIQRTQQEDSAVYLCASSLEVMWGLAGVSDTQYFGPGTRLTVL.

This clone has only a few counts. The CDR3 spells CASSQDRDSQPQHF. The CDR3 DNA reads as TGTGCCAGCAGCCAAGATCGGGATAGCCAGCCCCAGCATTTT. The chain combines TRBV14 with TRBJ1-5; D unclear. The CDR3 has 14 amino acids. Germline V CDR1 and CDR2: SGHDN, FVKESK. V was trimmed by 0 bases and J by 7 bases, leaving 10 bases between them. Full variable domain (remainder filled in from reference TRBV14 and TRBJ1-5): EAGVTQFPSHSVIEKGQTVTLRCDPISGHDNLYWYRRVMGKEIKFLLHFVKESKQDESGMPNNRFLAERTGGTYSTLKVQPAELEDSGVYFCASSQDRDSQPQHFGDGTRLSIL.

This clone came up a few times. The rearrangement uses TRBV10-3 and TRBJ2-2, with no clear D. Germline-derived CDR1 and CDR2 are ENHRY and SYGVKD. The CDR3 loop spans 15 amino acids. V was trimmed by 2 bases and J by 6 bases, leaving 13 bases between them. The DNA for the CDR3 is TGTGCCATCAGTGAGGGGGTAGGGTCGGCCGGGGAGCTGTTTTTT. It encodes CAISEGVGSAGELFF.

The CDR3 sequence is CASSSGFYNEQFF. The CDR3 DNA reads as TGTGCCTCTAGTAGCGGTTTTTACAATGAGCAGTTCTTC. This chain connects TRBV30 to TRBJ2-1, with D perhaps TRBD2 (6 bases). The CDR3 runs 13 residues. Trimming pared 7 bases from V and 4 bases from J, leaving 14 bases between. Germline CDR1 and CDR2: GTSNPN and SVGIG (reference sequence).

CDR3 DNA: TGCGCCAGCGCGGAACTAGCGGGCTCCTACGAGCAGTACTTC. Protein sequence: CASAELAGSYEQYF. The chain has TRBV5-1 and TRBJ2-7; 9 nucleotides agree with TRBD2. Germline loops: CDR1 SGHRS, CDR2 YFSETQ. The length of the CDR3 is 14 residues. Unmatched junction bases numbered 5, after V lost 7 bases and J lost 0 bases.

This CDR3 reads CAWKKPEGRWNEQFF. CDR3 sequence (DNA): TGTGCCTGGAAAAAACCCGAGGGGCGATGGAATGAGCAGTTCTTC. The rearrangement links TRBV30 to TRBJ2-1; D possibly matches TRBD1 or TRBD2 (5 bases each). The CDR3 covers 15 residues. Trimming pared 4 bases from V and 7 bases from J, leaving 20 bases between. CDR1 is GTSNPN, CDR2 SVGIG, per germline (reference sequence).

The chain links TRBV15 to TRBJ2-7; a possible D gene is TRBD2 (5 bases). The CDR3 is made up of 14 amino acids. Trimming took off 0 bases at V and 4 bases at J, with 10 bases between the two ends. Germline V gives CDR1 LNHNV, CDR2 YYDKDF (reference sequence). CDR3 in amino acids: CATSRDEGSYEQYF. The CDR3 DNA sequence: TGTGCCACCAGCAGAGATGAGGGTTCGTACGAGCAGTACTTC.

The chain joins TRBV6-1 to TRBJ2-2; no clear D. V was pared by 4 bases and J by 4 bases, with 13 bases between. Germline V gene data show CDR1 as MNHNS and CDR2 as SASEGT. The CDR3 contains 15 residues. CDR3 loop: CASSAPINPTGELFF. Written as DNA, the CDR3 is TGTGCCAGCAGTGCCCCAATCAACCCCACCGGGGAGCTGTTTTTT.

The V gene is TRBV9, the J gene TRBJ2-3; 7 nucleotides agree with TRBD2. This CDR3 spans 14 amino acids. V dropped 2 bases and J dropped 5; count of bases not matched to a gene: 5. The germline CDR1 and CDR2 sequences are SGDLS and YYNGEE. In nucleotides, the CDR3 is TGTGCCAGCAGCGTTCATCTAGCGGAAGATACGCAGTATTTT. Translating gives CASSVHLAEDTQYF.

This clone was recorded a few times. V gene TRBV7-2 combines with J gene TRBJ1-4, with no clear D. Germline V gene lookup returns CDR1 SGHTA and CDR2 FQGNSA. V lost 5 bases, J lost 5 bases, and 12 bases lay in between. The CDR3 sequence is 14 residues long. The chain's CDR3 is CASSPQMGNEKLFF. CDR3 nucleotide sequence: TGTGCCAGCAGCCCGCAGATGGGGAATGAAAAACTGTTTTTT.

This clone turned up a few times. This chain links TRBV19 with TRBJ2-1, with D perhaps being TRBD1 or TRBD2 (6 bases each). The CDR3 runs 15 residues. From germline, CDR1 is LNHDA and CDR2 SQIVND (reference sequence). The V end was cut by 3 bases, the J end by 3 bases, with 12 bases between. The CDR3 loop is CASSIGGGNYNEQFF. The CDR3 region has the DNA TGTGCCAGTAGTATTGGGGGCGGGAACTACAATGAGCAGTTCTTC.

The CDR3 nucleotides are TGTGCCAGCAGCCAATCACGGACAGGGGGCAATGAGCAGTTCTTC. This codes for CASSQSRTGGNEQFF. This chain joins TRBV14 and TRBJ2-1; 10 nucleotides line up with TRBD1. The CDR3 is 15 amino acids. V shed 2 bases, J shed 6 bases, and the junction held 4 bases outside the gene matches. Germline CDR1 reads SGHDN; CDR2 reads FVKESK.

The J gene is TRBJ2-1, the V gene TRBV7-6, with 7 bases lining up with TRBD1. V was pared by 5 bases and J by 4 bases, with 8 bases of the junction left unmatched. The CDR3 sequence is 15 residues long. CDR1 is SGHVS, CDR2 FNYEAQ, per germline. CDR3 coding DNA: TGTGCCAGCAGCAAGCCCGGGACAGTATACAATGAGCAGTTCTTC. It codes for CASSKPGTVYNEQFF.

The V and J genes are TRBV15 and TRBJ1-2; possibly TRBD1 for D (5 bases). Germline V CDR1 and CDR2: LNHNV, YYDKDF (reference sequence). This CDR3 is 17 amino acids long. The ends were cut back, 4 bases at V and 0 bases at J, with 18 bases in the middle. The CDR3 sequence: CATSNGMPGAANYGYTF. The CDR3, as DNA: TGTGCCACCAGCAACGGGATGCCCGGGGCAGCTAACTATGGCTACACCTTC.

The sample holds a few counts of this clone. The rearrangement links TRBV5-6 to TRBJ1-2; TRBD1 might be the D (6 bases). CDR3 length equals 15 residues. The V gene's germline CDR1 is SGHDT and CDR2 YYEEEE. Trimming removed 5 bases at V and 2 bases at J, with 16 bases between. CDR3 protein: CASSSRTASNYGYTF. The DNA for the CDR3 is TGTGCCAGCAGTTCCCGGACAGCGTCGAACTATGGCTACACCTTC.

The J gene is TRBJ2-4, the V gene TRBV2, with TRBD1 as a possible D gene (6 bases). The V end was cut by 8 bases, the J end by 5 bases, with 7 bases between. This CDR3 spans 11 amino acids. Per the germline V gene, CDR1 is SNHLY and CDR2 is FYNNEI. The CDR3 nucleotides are TGTGCCAGCGCAGGGGAAAACATTCAGTACTTC. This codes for CASAGENIQYF.

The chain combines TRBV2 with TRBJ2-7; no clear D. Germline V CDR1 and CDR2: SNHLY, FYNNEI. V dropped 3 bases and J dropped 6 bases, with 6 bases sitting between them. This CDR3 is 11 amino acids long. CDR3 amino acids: CASSEYSEQYF. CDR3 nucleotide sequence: TGTGCCAGCAGTGAGTATAGCGAGCAGTACTTC.